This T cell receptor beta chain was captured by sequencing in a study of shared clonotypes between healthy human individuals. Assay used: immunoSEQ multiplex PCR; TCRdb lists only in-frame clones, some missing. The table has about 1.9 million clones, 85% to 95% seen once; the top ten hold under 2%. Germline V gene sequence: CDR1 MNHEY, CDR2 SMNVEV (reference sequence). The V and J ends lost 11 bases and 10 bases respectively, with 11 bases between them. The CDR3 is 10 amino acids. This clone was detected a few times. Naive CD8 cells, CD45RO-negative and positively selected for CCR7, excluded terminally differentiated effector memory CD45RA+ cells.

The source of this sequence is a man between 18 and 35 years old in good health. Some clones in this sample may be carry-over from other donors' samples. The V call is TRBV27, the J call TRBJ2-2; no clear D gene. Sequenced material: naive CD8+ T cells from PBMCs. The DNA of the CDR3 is TGTGCCGCCGGGCAAAAGGAGCTGTTTTTT. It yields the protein CAAGQKELFF.